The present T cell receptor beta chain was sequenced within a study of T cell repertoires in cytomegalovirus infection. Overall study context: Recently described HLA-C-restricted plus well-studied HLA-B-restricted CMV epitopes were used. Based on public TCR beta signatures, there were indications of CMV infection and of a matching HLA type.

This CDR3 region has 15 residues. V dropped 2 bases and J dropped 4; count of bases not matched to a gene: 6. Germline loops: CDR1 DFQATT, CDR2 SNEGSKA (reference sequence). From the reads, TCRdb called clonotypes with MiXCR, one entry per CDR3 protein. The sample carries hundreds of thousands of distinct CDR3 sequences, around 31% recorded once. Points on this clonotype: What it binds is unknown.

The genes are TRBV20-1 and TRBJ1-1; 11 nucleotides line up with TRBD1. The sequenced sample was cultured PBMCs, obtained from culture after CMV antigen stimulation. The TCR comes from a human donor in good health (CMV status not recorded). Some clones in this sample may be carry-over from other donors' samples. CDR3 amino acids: CSARNAGQGGTEAFF. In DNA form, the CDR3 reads TGCAGTGCTAGAAATGCGGGACAGGGGGGCACTGAAGCTTTCTTT.